A single sample is the source of the 30 T cell receptor beta chains below, sequenced in a study of CD8+CD57+ T cells in acquired aplastic anemia. Genomic DNA, serving as template, underwent TCR beta VDJ and CDR3 profiling. TCRdb re-analysed the reads in MiXCR, keeping a single row per CDR3 protein. Of some 150,000 distinct CDR3 sequences in the sample, over 50% were seen once. Sequencing involved patients with CD8+CD57+ cell expansion previously shown by flow cytometry. The specimen was sorted CD4+, CD8+, or CD8+CD57+ T cells (not recorded which) from PBMCs. Every receptor here comes from a human donor with aplastic anemia.

This clonotype appeared many times. This chain connects TRBV13 to TRBJ1-1; D not certain. Trimming took off 6 bases at V and 4 bases at J, with 18 bases between the two ends. There are 15 residues in the CDR3. CDR1 and CDR2 from the germline V gene are PRHDT and FYEKMQ (reference sequence). Here the CDR3 DNA reads TGTGCCAGCAGTACTCGGATCACCTCTCGCACTGAAGCTTTCTTT. The encoded protein is CASSTRITSRTEAFF.

V usage is TRBV7-2 and J usage is TRBJ1-2; D is ambiguous. Germline-derived CDR1 and CDR2 are SGHTA and FQGNSA. This CDR3 is built from 14 residues. The V gene lost 0 bases and the J gene lost 3 bases, with 8 bases spanning the gap. Written as DNA, the CDR3 is TGTGCCAGCAGCTTAGCGTCGACGGACTATGGCTACACCTTC. It encodes CASSLASTDYGYTF. Variable domain in full (rest from reference TRBV7-2 and TRBJ1-2): GAGVSQSPSNKVTEKGKDVELRCDPISGHTALYWYRQSLGQGLEFLIYFQGNSAPDKSGLPSDRFSAERTGGSVSTLTIQRTQQEDSAVYLCASSLASTDYGYTFGSGTRLTVV.

J is TRBJ2-1 and V is TRBV29-1; D is uncertain. The germline gives CDR1 SQVTM, CDR2 ANQGSEA. Trimming took off 4 bases at V and 9 bases at J, with 13 bases between the two ends. This CDR3 spans 12 amino acids. The DNA of the CDR3 is TGCAGCGTTGGGACGTCCCCGTCTGAGCAGTTCTTC. Its translation: CSVGTSPSEQFF.

CDR3 loop: CAIRKGIGDMRNQPQHF. In DNA, the CDR3 is TGTGCCATCAGGAAGGGTATCGGGGATATGCGCAATCAGCCCCAGCATTTT. This chain connects TRBV10-3 to TRBJ1-5, with unresolved D. This CDR3 has 17 residues. Looked up from germline, CDR1 is ENHRY and CDR2 is SYGVKD. The V gene lost 6 bases and the J gene lost 2 bases, with 20 bases spanning the gap.

Details on this clonotype: The junction shows a germline mismatch at one end, possibly a read error. The chain combines TRBV11-1 with TRBJ2-3, with TRBD2 matching over 10 bases. Germline V gene lookup returns CDR1 SGHAT and CDR2 FQDESV (reference sequence). The CDR3 is made up of 15 amino acids. For the CDR3, the DNA is TGTGCCAGCAGCTTAGCTAGCGGGAGGACAGATACGCATTATTTT. This encodes CASSLASGRTDTHYF. Looking up the rest from reference TRBV11-1 and TRBJ2-3 gives the full variable domain: EAEVAQSPRYKITEKSQAVAFWCDPISGHATLYWYRQILGQGPELLVQFQDESVVDDSQLPKDRFSAERLKGVDSTLKIQPAELGDSAMYLCASSLASGRTDTHYFGPGTRLTVL.

This chain connects TRBV10-3 to TRBJ1-2; no reliable D call. There are 14 residues in the CDR3. Trimming removed 2 bases from V and 4 bases from J, with 11 bases in between. Germline lookup yields CDR1 ENHRY and CDR2 SYGVKD. The CDR3 spells CAISEPRTRYGYTF. CDR3 DNA: TGTGCCATCAGTGAGCCTCGGACCCGCTATGGCTACACCTTC.

At least ten counts were recorded for this clonotype. The V call is TRBV20-1, the J call TRBJ1-1; D ambiguous. This CDR3 has 13 residues. V gave up 6 bases and J gave up 5 bases, with 16 bases separating them. The V gene's germline CDR1 is DFQATT and CDR2 SNEGSKA (reference sequence). The CDR3: CSANGGVETEAFF. The CDR3 DNA is TGCAGTGCGAATGGTGGGGTCGAGACTGAAGCTTTCTTT.

Turning to this clonotype: A much larger clone is a single base away; this may be a read error. V usage is TRBV5-1 and J usage is TRBJ1-1; possibly TRBD1 for D (5 bases). Trimming took 5 bases from V and 1 from J, leaving 24 bases between them. This CDR3 is built from 18 residues. Per the germline V gene, CDR1 is SGHRS and CDR2 is YFSETQ. The CDR3 DNA follows: TGCGCCAGCAGGTTTATCCTTGGGGCAGGCGTTAAGAACACTGAAGCTTTCTTT. It translates to CASRFILGAGVKNTEAFF.

At least ten counts were recorded for this clonotype. This chain joins TRBV14 and TRBJ2-3; D unclear. This CDR3 is 16 amino acids long. V lost 0 bases to trimming and J lost 0 bases, with 10 bases between them. Germline V gives CDR1 SGHDN, CDR2 FVKESK. The CDR3: CASSQDHYTSTDTQYF. The CDR3 nucleotides are TGTGCCAGCAGCCAAGACCATTATACTAGCACAGATACGCAGTATTTT.

The chain combines TRBV24-1 with TRBJ2-3; D not resolved. The CDR3 covers 14 residues. The V gene lost 4 bases and the J gene lost 1 base, with 8 bases spanning the gap. CDR1 KGHDR and CDR2 SFDVKD come from the germline V gene. The CDR3: CATSDPDGTDTQYF. CDR3 nucleotides: TGTGCCACCAGTGACCCGGACGGCACAGATACGCAGTATTTT.

The chain employs TRBV19 and TRBJ2-1; D not certain. Per the germline V gene, CDR1 is LNHDA and CDR2 is SQIVND (reference sequence). V was cut by 8 bases and J by 5 bases, with 4 bases left in between. There are 10 residues in the CDR3. CDR3 region: CASGHNEQFF. The CDR3 DNA sequence: TGTGCCAGTGGGCACAATGAGCAGTTCTTC.

The chain has TRBV27 and TRBJ2-7, with D possibly being TRBD2 (5 bases). The V end was cut by 2 bases, the J end by 5 bases, with 13 bases between. CDR1 and CDR2 (germline): MNHEY, SMNVEV (reference sequence). CDR3 size: 14 residues. The CDR3 bases are TGTGCCAGCAGTTTACTCCCCGGAGGCAACGAGCAGTACTTC. Amino acid sequence: CASSLLPGGNEQYF.

This clonotype appeared many times. The V gene is TRBV24-1, the J gene TRBJ2-4, with a weak D call TRBD1 (6 bases). Germline CDR1 KGHDR, CDR2 SFDVKD. V dropped 8 bases and J dropped 6 bases, with 10 bases sitting between them. CDR3 length: 12 residues. The CDR3 coding sequence is TGTGCCACCAAACAGGGCGGAAACATTCAGTACTTC. This codes for CATKQGGNIQYF.

In its sample, this clonotype was seen many times. The rearrangement joins TRBV7-9 to TRBJ1-5; 9 positions match TRBD1. Germline V lookup: CDR1 SEHNR, CDR2 FQNEAQ (reference sequence). This CDR3 comprises 15 residues. V gave up 5 bases and J gave up 8 bases; unmatched junction bases: 10. In DNA, the CDR3 is TGTGCCAGCAGCCCAGGGACAGGGAGTTTTGAGCCCCAGCATTTT. It translates to CASSPGTGSFEPQHF.

The chain links TRBV20-1 to TRBJ2-7; D call uncertain. This CDR3 has 13 residues. V lost 5 bases and J 3 bases, leaving 14 bases between the germline ends. CDR1 and CDR2 (germline): DFQATT, SNEGSKA (reference sequence). CDR3 amino acids: CSASPGPVYEQYF. CDR3 nucleotides: TGCAGTGCTTCCCCGGGTCCCGTCTACGAGCAGTACTTC.

The chain carries TRBV7-8 and TRBJ1-3, with unresolved D. The germline CDR1 and CDR2 sequences are SGHVS and FQNEAQ. V was pared by 1 base and J by 1 base, with 8 bases between. The CDR3 sequence is 15 residues long. CDR3 loop: CASSLGESSGNTIYF. DNA for the CDR3: TGTGCCAGCAGCTTAGGGGAAAGTTCTGGAAACACCATATATTTT.

This clonotype was seen many times. The rearrangement joins TRBV6-1 to TRBJ1-1; no clear D gene. Germline CDR1 MNHNS, CDR2 SASEGT. V lost 2 bases to trimming and J lost 1 base, with 5 bases between them. The CDR3 spans 13 residues. The CDR3 protein is CASSESRNTEAFF. The CDR3 DNA reads as TGTGCCAGCAGTGAATCCAGGAACACTGAAGCTTTCTTT.

This clonotype occurred a few times. The CDR3, as DNA: TGCGCCAGCAGTGAGTCGGGGGCCACTGGGTCCATGAACACTGAAGCTTTCTTT. Translating it yields CASSESGATGSMNTEAFF. The chain links TRBV10-1 to TRBJ1-1; D may be TRBD1 (6 bases). With 0 bases removed from V and 0 bases from J, the gap between germline ends came to 17 bases. CDR3 length: 18 amino acids. In germline, CDR1 is WNHNN, CDR2 SYGVQD (reference sequence).

The chain joins TRBV24-1 to TRBJ1-1, with 7 nucleotides matching TRBD1. With 2 bases clipped from V and 8 bases from J, the junction kept 4 bases outside the gene matches. Germline CDR1 is KGHDR and CDR2 is SFDVKD. The CDR3 is made up of 13 amino acids. The CDR3 reads CATSDSTGTEAFF. DNA of the CDR3: TGTGCCACCAGTGATTCGACAGGGACCGAAGCTTTCTTT.

The chain links TRBV20-1 to TRBJ1-6; 10 nucleotides line up with TRBD1. Germline CDR1 DFQATT, CDR2 SNEGSKA (reference sequence). Losses at the gene ends were 0 bases for V and 7 bases for J; bases not matched to a gene: 6. This CDR3 spans 16 amino acids. DNA for the CDR3: TGCAGTGCTAGAGATTTTAGGACAGGGGGAAATTCACCCCTCCACTTT. This translates into CSARDFRTGGNSPLHF.

This clonotype showed up many times. The CDR3 reads CASSEGRSLRETQYF. In DNA form, the CDR3 reads TGCGCCAGCAGCGAGGGACGCTCCTTGAGAGAGACCCAGTACTTC. The chain is built from TRBV5-1 and TRBJ2-5; the D gene could be TRBD1 or TRBD2 (5 bases each). The V gene's germline CDR1 is SGHRS and CDR2 YFSETQ. Trimming pared 4 bases from V and 4 bases from J, leaving 17 bases between. This CDR3 region has 15 residues. The full variable domain, its missing parts supplied by reference TRBV5-1 and TRBJ2-5, is KAGVTQTPRYLIKTRGQQVTLSCSPISGHRSVSWYQQTPGQGLQFLFEYFSETQRNKGNFPGRFSGRQFSNSRSEMNVSTLELGDSALYLCASSEGRSLRETQYFGPGTRLLVL.

V gene TRBV5-1 combines with J gene TRBJ2-7; 9 nucleotides align to TRBD2. V shed 0 bases and J 4 bases; nucleotides not matched to a gene: 5. The CDR3 has 15 amino acids. CDR1 and CDR2 from the germline V gene are SGHRS and YFSETQ. CDR3 nucleotides: TGCGCCAGCAGCTTGGCTTCGACTAGCGGTTACGAGCAGTACTTC. Its protein is CASSLASTSGYEQYF.

The chain has TRBV5-5 and TRBJ1-2; the D gene is possibly TRBD1 (6 bases). Germline V gives CDR1 SGHKS, CDR2 YYEKEE (reference sequence). The V end lost 3 bases, the J end lost 7 bases, and 13 bases lay between the germline ends. The CDR3 has 13 amino acids. The CDR3: CASSSQQGSGYTF. The CDR3 DNA follows: TGTGCCAGCAGCTCCCAACAGGGTAGTGGCTACACCTTC. The full variable domain, rest sourced from reference TRBV5-5 and TRBJ1-2, is DAGVTQSPTHLIKTRGQQVTLRCSPISGHKSVSWYQQVLGQGPQFIFQYYEKEERGRGNFPDRFSARQFPNYSSELNVNALLLGDSALYLCASSSQQGSGYTFGSGTRLTVV.

Comments on this clonotype: Germline and junction disagree at one end, which may indicate a read error. This chain links TRBV5-1 with TRBJ1-2, with D uncertain. The CDR3 loop spans 16 amino acids. Germline-derived CDR1 and CDR2 are SGHRS and YFSETQ. In DNA, the CDR3 is TGCGCCAGCAGACCCCCCGATTGGACTCCCCATCGCGGCTACATCTTC. This codes for CASRPPDWTPHRGYIF.

This clonotype was picked up many times. Here the CDR3 reads CASKDRGQRSTEAFF. DNA for the CDR3: TGCGCCAGCAAGGACAGGGGGCAGAGGAGCACTGAAGCTTTCTTT. This chain connects TRBV4-3 to TRBJ1-1, with 11 bases lining up with TRBD1. The CDR3 length is 15 residues. J was trimmed by 4 bases and V by 7 bases; bases with no gene match: 8. Per the germline V gene, CDR1 is LGHNA and CDR2 is YSLEER.

This clonotype has just a few counts. The gene calls are TRBV24-1 and TRBJ1-1; D ambiguous. This CDR3 is 12 amino acids long. The V end lost 2 bases, the J end lost 7 bases, and 7 bases lay between the germline ends. Germline V gene data show CDR1 as KGHDR and CDR2 as SFDVKD. The CDR3 protein is CATSDSGVEAFF. The CDR3 DNA reads as TGTGCCACCAGTGATTCCGGGGTTGAAGCTTTCTTT.

For this clonotype: An end of the junction does not agree with germline; a read error may underlie this. This chain joins TRBV2 and TRBJ2-7, with D perhaps assigned TRBD1 or TRBD2 (5 bases each). Per the germline V gene, CDR1 is SNHLY and CDR2 is FYNNEI. The CDR3 has 15 residues. CDR3 region: CASSARDLRDHEQYF. The DNA of the CDR3 is TGCGCCAGCAGTGCTAGAGATCTCAGGGACCACGAGCAGTACTTC.

This clonotype has just a few counts. J is TRBJ1-2 and V is TRBV20-1; D is unclear. This CDR3 contains 11 residues. V gave up 3 bases and J gave up 1 base, with 3 bases separating them. From germline, CDR1 is DFQATT and CDR2 SNEGSKA (reference sequence). The CDR3 sequence: CSARHNYGYTF. CDR3 DNA sequence: TGCAGTGCTAGGCATAACTATGGCTACACCTTC.

The rearrangement links TRBV2 to TRBJ2-7; D might be TRBD2 (6 bases). V lost 4 bases and J 5 bases, leaving 21 bases between the germline ends. The CDR3 is 16 residues long. Germline assignment: CDR1 SNHLY and CDR2 FYNNEI. In DNA, the CDR3 is TGTGCCAGCAGTGGGGGACCTGGGGGGAGAGCCGACGAGCAGTACTTC. Amino acid sequence: CASSGGPGGRADEQYF. Full variable domain (missing parts from reference TRBV2 and TRBJ2-7): EPEVTQTPSHQVTQMGQEVILRCVPISNHLYFYWYRQILGQKVEFLVSFYNNEISEKSEIFDDQFSVERPDGSNFTLKIRSTKLEDSAMYFCASSGGPGGRADEQYFGPGTRLTVT.

J is TRBJ2-3 and V is TRBV10-3; D possibly uses TRBD1 or TRBD2 (5 bases each). With 10 bases removed from V and 6 bases from J, the gap between germline ends came to 17 bases. Germline V CDR1 and CDR2: ENHRY, SYGVKD. The CDR3 is 13 residues long. The CDR3: CATLGHPMDTQYF. CDR3 sequence (DNA): TGTGCCACACTAGGACACCCAATGGATACGCAGTATTTT.